This TCR beta chain is from a study of T cell repertoires in ileal Crohn's disease. Whole-study findings and limits: Mucosal expansions were suggested to be mainly CD8 T cells. Active smokers at surgery had more clonal expansions than non-smokers.

Before sorting, lamina propria lymphocytes were separated from surgical specimens by density gradient. Of note for this clone: The antigen is unknown.

This table comes from immunoSEQ multiplex PCR, and its TCRdb copy is limited to in-frame clones, with some not included. The table lists thousands of clones, less than 95% of them singletons. V shed 5 bases, J shed 3 bases, and the junction held 17 bases outside the gene matches. The length of the CDR3 is 18 residues. Germline V lookup: CDR1 SGHTA, CDR2 FQGNSA. The sample was CD4+ T cells sorted from the ileum. The chain uses TRBV7-2 and TRBJ2-3; TRBD2 agrees at 7 bases. This clonotype was sampled from an adult with Crohn's disease. In nucleotides, the CDR3 is TGTGCCAGCAGCCCATCCCCTCGCGGGAGTACCGGGACAGATACGCAGTATTTT. It yields the protein CASSPSPRGSTGTDTQYF. The full variable domain, rest sourced from reference TRBV7-2 and TRBJ2-3, is GAGVSQSPSNKVTEKGKDVELRCDPISGHTALYWYRQSLGQGLEFLIYFQGNSAPDKSGLPSDRFSAERTGGSVSTLTIQRTQQEDSAVYLCASSPSPRGSTGTDTQYFGPGTRLTVL.